A selection of T cell receptor beta chains follows, all from one sample in a study of CD8 T cells in Susac syndrome. TCRdb analysed the immunoSEQ multiplex PCR reads with MiXCR anew, one entry per CDR3 protein. The sample carries about 73,000 distinct CDR3 sequences, approximately 94% recorded once. The material sequenced was CD8+ T cells from PBMCs. The receptors derive from a human donor with multiple sclerosis. The CDR3 runs from the conserved cysteine through the conserved F or W. D genes are given only for firm matches.

v_call: TRBV27
d_call: NA
j_call: TRBJ1-2
cdr3_aa: CASRAGGHGYTF

v_call: TRBV6-5
d_call: NA
j_call: TRBJ2-3
cdr3_aa: CASSYASSDTQYF

v_call: TRBV5-6
d_call: NA
j_call: TRBJ1-4
cdr3_aa: CASSLRSNEKLFF

v_call: TRBV10-3
d_call: TRBD1
j_call: TRBJ2-7
cdr3_aa: CAISEISQGAPYEQYF

v_call: TRBV29-1
d_call: NA
j_call: TRBJ1-1
cdr3_aa: CSVEGMWARGDTEAFF

v_call: TRBV10-3
d_call: NA
j_call: TRBJ1-2
cdr3_aa: CAISRDTSDGYTF

v_call: TRBV3-1
d_call: TRBD2
j_call: TRBJ2-7
cdr3_aa: CASSHVTSGASYEQYF

v_call: TRBV7-7
d_call: TRBD2
j_call: TRBJ2-5
cdr3_aa: CASSLTPRGEETQYF

v_call: TRBV12-3/TRBV12-4
d_call: NA
j_call: TRBJ2-3
cdr3_aa: CASSPGALGDTQYF

v_call: TRBV27
d_call: TRBD1
j_call: TRBJ2-2
cdr3_aa: CASRRTGNTGELFF

v_call: TRBV5-6
d_call: TRBD1
j_call: TRBJ2-1
cdr3_aa: CASSFGQGAYNEQFF

v_call: TRBV29-1
d_call: NA
j_call: TRBJ2-5
cdr3_aa: CSVAPLRASLQETQYF

v_call: TRBV6-1
d_call: NA
j_call: TRBJ2-7
cdr3_aa: CASSERDAYEQYF

v_call: TRBV12-5
d_call: NA
j_call: TRBJ2-1
cdr3_aa: CASGTPGGTVYNEQFF

v_call: TRBV5-4
d_call: TRBD1
j_call: TRBJ1-2
cdr3_aa: CASSLLGTGGSGYTF

v_call: TRBV27
d_call: NA
j_call: TRBJ1-2
cdr3_aa: CASSLQGTNYGYTF

v_call: TRBV20-1
d_call: NA
j_call: TRBJ1-2
cdr3_aa: CSPPPELDGGYTF

v_call: TRBV19
d_call: NA
j_call: TRBJ1-1
cdr3_aa: CASSMGGKMNTEAFF

v_call: TRBV2
d_call: NA
j_call: TRBJ1-2
cdr3_aa: CASRAENYGYTF

v_call: TRBV29-1
d_call: NA
j_call: TRBJ2-3
cdr3_aa: CSVQLPLDTQYF

v_call: TRBV10-1
d_call: NA
j_call: TRBJ2-3
cdr3_aa: CASSDPRTEGDTQYF

v_call: TRBV30
d_call: NA
j_call: TRBJ2-5
cdr3_aa: CAWSGRGRGETQYF

v_call: TRBV27
d_call: NA
j_call: TRBJ1-4
cdr3_aa: CASSLVGEYSEKLFF

v_call: TRBV27
d_call: NA
j_call: TRBJ2-1
cdr3_aa: CASSPNTGSEQFF

v_call: TRBV7-3
d_call: TRBD2
j_call: TRBJ2-3
cdr3_aa: CASSPLAGGITDTQYF

v_call: TRBV10-3
d_call: TRBD1
j_call: TRBJ1-1
cdr3_aa: CAIRGWDRGDEAFF

v_call: TRBV2
d_call: TRBD2
j_call: TRBJ2-1
cdr3_aa: CASSVGLAGVVEQFF

v_call: TRBV5-4
d_call: NA
j_call: TRBJ1-1
cdr3_aa: CASSFANTEAFF

v_call: TRBV6-6
d_call: NA
j_call: TRBJ2-7
cdr3_aa: CASSLVDRSSSYEQYF

v_call: TRBV12-3/TRBV12-4
d_call: NA
j_call: TRBJ1-1
cdr3_aa: CASSLAHGPRNTEAFF

v_call: TRBV6-2/TRBV6-3
d_call: TRBD2
j_call: TRBJ2-7
cdr3_aa: CASSYPPAGDSYEQYF

v_call: TRBV12-3/TRBV12-4
d_call: NA
j_call: TRBJ2-7
cdr3_aa: CASSFFDTSPSYEQYF

v_call: TRBV27
d_call: NA
j_call: TRBJ1-1
cdr3_aa: CASGLVTGAGSEAFF

v_call: TRBV6-2/TRBV6-3
d_call: TRBD2
j_call: TRBJ2-1
cdr3_aa: CASTYTSGGTYNEQFF

v_call: TRBV6-6
d_call: TRBD1
j_call: TRBJ2-7
cdr3_aa: CASSYGTDYEQYF

v_call: TRBV4-1
d_call: NA
j_call: TRBJ1-6
cdr3_aa: CASSGVLDSPLHF

v_call: TRBV27
d_call: NA
j_call: TRBJ2-7
cdr3_aa: CASGPRGALFQQYF

v_call: TRBV7-9
d_call: TRBD1
j_call: TRBJ2-5
cdr3_aa: CASSLAPDRVGRETQYF

v_call: TRBV7-9
d_call: NA
j_call: TRBJ2-2
cdr3_aa: CASSVLSGELFF

v_call: TRBV6-5
d_call: NA
j_call: TRBJ1-2
cdr3_aa: CASRDPIYGYTF

v_call: TRBV14
d_call: NA
j_call: TRBJ1-1
cdr3_aa: CASSQGGNTEAFF

v_call: TRBV29-1
d_call: NA
j_call: TRBJ1-2
cdr3_aa: CSVLQGGDGYTF

v_call: TRBV27
d_call: NA
j_call: TRBJ2-2
cdr3_aa: CASSLVGAEWTGELFF

v_call: TRBV12-3/TRBV12-4
d_call: NA
j_call: TRBJ1-2
cdr3_aa: CASTVSYGYTF

v_call: TRBV7-9
d_call: NA
j_call: TRBJ1-1
cdr3_aa: CASSPGSTEAFF

v_call: TRBV7-9
d_call: NA
j_call: TRBJ1-1
cdr3_aa: CASSQSGGQTEAFF

v_call: TRBV12-5
d_call: NA
j_call: TRBJ2-5
cdr3_aa: CASGSPRRRELDQETQYF

v_call: TRBV6-5
d_call: NA
j_call: TRBJ2-7
cdr3_aa: CASSYSQEGPTYEQYF

v_call: TRBV27
d_call: TRBD1
j_call: TRBJ2-7
cdr3_aa: CASTGTGSYEQYF

v_call: TRBV7-9
d_call: NA
j_call: TRBJ2-7
cdr3_aa: CASSSLPNEQYF

v_call: TRBV5-1
d_call: TRBD2
j_call: TRBJ2-5
cdr3_aa: CASSFSGRAETQYF

v_call: TRBV12-3/TRBV12-4
d_call: NA
j_call: TRBJ1-5
cdr3_aa: CASSMKGQPQHF

v_call: TRBV12-3/TRBV12-4
d_call: TRBD1
j_call: TRBJ1-2
cdr3_aa: CASGDRDPVITF

v_call: TRBV7-9
d_call: NA
j_call: TRBJ2-5
cdr3_aa: CASSLSEGFGTQYF

v_call: TRBV5-6
d_call: NA
j_call: TRBJ2-7
cdr3_aa: CASSLDDTSSYEQYF

v_call: TRBV20-1
d_call: NA
j_call: TRBJ2-6
cdr3_aa: CSAPGGAGANVLTF